Detailed here is one TCR beta chain. The sample belongs to a study of blood T cell repertoires in COVID-19. Study summary: Material from acute and convalescent COVID-19 was sourced from the United States, Italy and Spain.

This CDR3 is 15 amino acids long. With V trimmed by 4 bases and J by 3 bases, 9 bases remained unmatched. Germline assignment: CDR1 SGHNT and CDR2 YYREEE (reference sequence). Sequencing used immunoSEQ multiplex PCR; TCRdb keeps in-frame clones, though not all of them. The profile shows some 300,000 clones, about nine tenths of them singletons. Donors of Cohort 3 who recovered were those that had two negative PCRs, clearance, or symptom resolution. The sequenced sample consisted of PBMCs or T cells enriched from blood (not recorded which). The J gene is TRBJ2-7, the V gene TRBV5-4; TRBD2 matches at 8 bases. The TCR comes from a woman in her thirties who had recovered from COVID-19. CDR3 nucleotide sequence: TGTGCCAGCAGCAACGAGCGGGGGCTTTTCTACGAGCAGTACTTC. It specifies CASSNERGLFYEQYF.